This T cell receptor beta chain was observed in a study of cytomegalovirus exposure and HLA in healthy donors. Primers included in the PCR were 60 Vbeta and 13 Jbeta primers. Sequencing was performed with immunoSEQ multiplex PCR; in TCRdb, only in-frame clones are kept and a portion is missing. This table has 140,000 or so clones, about 66% appearing once. This CDR3 is built from 13 residues. The germline V gene has CDR1 MNHEY and CDR2 SVGAGI. The V and J ends lost 8 bases and 4 bases respectively, with 12 bases between them. The clonotype originates from a male donor in good health and CMV-seronegative. The rearrangement joins TRBV6-5 to TRBJ1-5; D ambiguous. The sample consisted of PBMCs. Written as DNA, the CDR3 is TGTGCCAGCTCACGACGGGAGAATCAGCCCCAGCATTTT. This encodes CASSRRENQPQHF.